This T cell receptor (beta chain) was sequenced for a study of T-cell memory formation after mild COVID-19 listed by TCRdb under 2021. General notes on the study: TCR sequence clusters from the two donors were found to be largely donor specific. Longitudinal TCRalpha and TCRbeta repertoire sequencing tracked T-cell clones expanding and contracting after mild COVID-19 in a couple of donors. Two young, previously healthy adult volunteers made up the cohort, one male and one female. What the study reported, not specific to this receptor: Contracting CD4+ clones turned up mainly in the CM and EM memory subsets, whereas EMRA was where CD8+ clones were enriched. From day 15 to 85, contracting clones showed balanced CD4/CD8 phenotypes, whereas a second wave of clones that expanded from day 15 to 37 leaned towards CD4+. Some responding clones were found in pre-infection memory, which suggests that pre-existing cross-reactive memory T cells took part in the SARS-CoV-2 response. Only two mild cases were covered in the study, and larger cohorts including severe cases with pre-infection samples were considered necessary. Whether the second-wave clones peaking on day 37 were SARS-CoV-2 specific was not confirmed.

These reads were obtained on an Illumina NovaSeq 6000. TCRalpha and TCRbeta cDNA libraries were constructed by 5'RACE with constant-segment primers, with sample barcodes and unique molecular identifiers being introduced. Trizol reagent was used to extract RNA from every sample. Amplification of the libraries took two PCR steps, and the second step added a second sample barcode plus Illumina TruSeq adapters. Libraries were sequenced on an Illumina NovaSeq with 2 x 150 bp paired-end reads. In the source study's methods: Demultiplexing of reads and collapsing into UMI-guided consensus sequences were performed with migec v1.2.7. Using mixcr v2.1.11, UMI consensuses were aligned to TRA and TRB V and J templates and then assembled into clonotypes. Clonotypes were classified as expanded or contracted when called significant by both edgeR and NoisET, with noise models trained on biological replicates. For edgeR calls, the cutoffs were a false discovery rate-adjusted p below 0.01 and a log2 fold-change threshold of 1. As an exploratory analysis of dynamics, max-normalized trajectories of the 1000 most abundant clonotypes were examined with PCA combined with hierarchical clustering. The CD4 or CD8 phenotype of responding clones was assigned using the separately sequenced CD4+ and CD8+ repertoires. TCRdb trimmed the raw reads at Q25, called clones with MiXCR and kept productive beta chains. Each CDR3 protein appears once, grouped with its most common genes and DNA. These V and J calls derive from TCRdb rather than the authors' analysis. This sample gives 540,000 or so distinct CDR3 sequences in total; 20% of them show up just once. Around 12% of the sample lies in the top ten.

Ficoll-Paque density gradient centrifugation was the method used to isolate PBMCs. This clonotype was observed a handful of times. Which antigen it targets is not known. Per-base qualities were not stored, and no clone one base away is much larger. Taken from cysteine to phenylalanine, the CDR3 has 14 residues. The read is trimmed to its CDR3 DNA, 42 bases read in frame from base 1. CDR1 and CDR2 are read off the germline V gene as MNHEY and SVGAGI. V and J are truncated by 7 bases and 0 bases respectively, leaving an intervening sequence of 13 bases. The V and J segments used are TRBV6-5 and TRBJ2-7, with the D gene not clear enough to name. Material: PBMCs or a T cell subset sorted from them (not recorded which). This TCR was sampled from an adult woman who had mild COVID-19 (a few samples of this study predate the infection). The sample titles of this study are shuffled in the database, so cell type and time point are left out; the donor was told from shared clones. The nucleotides are TGTGCCAGCACTGCAAAGTTCCTCTCCTACGAGCAGTACTTC. Protein translation: CASTAKFLSYEQYF.